The 7 T cell receptor beta chains below come from one sample, sequenced in a study of graft-versus-host responses after intestinal transplantation. Repertoires were generated with immunoSEQ multiplex PCR, while TCRdb's copy carries only in-frame clones and drops some. The sample holds 80,000 or so clones, 92% seen once. This material consisted of PBMCs, taken 98 days after intestinal transplantation. The source of these receptors is a human patient who received an intestinal transplant, so some T cells may come from the graft donor.

V usage is TRBV5-1 and J usage is TRBJ1-2; TRBD1 matches at 7 bases. Germline V lookup: CDR1 SGHRS, CDR2 YFSETQ. The V segment lost 0 bases and the J segment 7 bases; nucleotides outside the gene matches: 6. The CDR3 totals 14 residues. CDR3 loop: CASSLAGTEVGYTF. In DNA, the CDR3 is TGCGCCAGCAGCTTGGCCGGGACAGAGGTTGGCTACACCTTC.

The V and J genes are TRBV27 and TRBJ2-1; D is ambiguous. Germline CDR1 and CDR2: MNHEY and SMNVEV (reference sequence). Trimming removed 0 bases at V and 9 bases at J, with 9 bases between. CDR3 length: 13 residues. CDR3 residues: CASSLSKWGEQFF. CDR3 DNA: TGTGCCAGCAGTTTATCGAAGTGGGGTGAGCAGTTCTTC.

This chain links TRBV6-5 with TRBJ1-5; TRBD1 is a possible D gene (5 bases). Germline CDR1 MNHEY, CDR2 SVGAGI. Trimming took off 6 bases at V and 6 bases at J, with 15 bases between the two ends. CDR3 length: 14 amino acids. DNA for the CDR3: TGTGCCAGCAGCCTACGGGGGGAGAGTCAGCCCCAGCATTTT. The encoded protein is CASSLRGESQPQHF.

This clone showed up just once. This chain joins TRBV19 and TRBJ1-5; D is perhaps TRBD1 (5 bases). The CDR3 loop spans 14 amino acids. The germline V gene encodes CDR1 LNHDA and CDR2 SQIVND (reference sequence). Trimming took 5 bases from V and 3 from J, leaving 11 bases between them. CDR3 region: CASSPDRTNQPQHF. CDR3 nucleotides: TGTGCCAGTAGTCCCGACAGAACCAATCAGCCCCAGCATTTT.

The chain links TRBV10-3 to TRBJ1-1; D remains unclear. The CDR3 extends over 15 amino acids. Per germline, CDR1 ENHRY and CDR2 SYGVKD. V was cut by 4 bases and J by 4 bases, with 16 bases left in between. The DNA for the CDR3 is TGTGCCATCAGTGCGACCGGGCAACCTTTCACTGAAGCTTTCTTT. Amino acid sequence: CAISATGQPFTEAFF.

This rearrangement joins TRBV27 to TRBJ2-7; D unresolved. Germline V gene lookup returns CDR1 MNHEY and CDR2 SMNVEV (reference sequence). Trimming took 3 bases from V and 5 from J, leaving 5 bases between them. The CDR3 runs to 11 residues. In nucleotides, the CDR3 is TGTGCCAGCAGTTTCCGGAACGAGCAGTACTTC. The encoded protein is CASSFRNEQYF.

This clone was found once. The genes are TRBV27 and TRBJ2-1; TRBD1 matches at 7 bases. The germline V gene has CDR1 MNHEY and CDR2 SMNVEV (reference sequence). CDR3 length: 14 residues. Losses at the gene ends were 5 bases for V and 8 bases for J; bases not matched to a gene: 9. The CDR3 reads CASSLGGSGYEQFF. The CDR3 DNA is TGTGCCAGCAGTCTAGGGGGCAGTGGATATGAGCAGTTCTTC.